This paragraph reports one T cell receptor (beta chain). What it recognizes is unknown. The data belong to a study of OX40 agonist ivuxolimab in advanced cancers. In the study overall: Earlier treatment with anti-PD-1, anti-PD-L1 or anti-CTLA-4 was permitted, and roughly 40% had received some. Partial responses, seen in three patients, involved one hepatocellular carcinoma and two cutaneous melanomas. The study, taken as a whole, reports: Certain nonresponders likewise exhibited a low normalized T-cell clonal expansion. The study found among the lowest clonal expansion in partial responders at 0.1-3.0 mg/kg.

The assay was immunoSEQ multiplex PCR, and TCRdb's table has in-frame clones only and misses some. The sample yields about 73,000 clones, roughly 90% seen once. The V and J ends lost 0 bases and 5 bases, in that order; junction bases with no gene match: 12. Germline V lookup: CDR1 SGHDT, CDR2 YYEEEE. The CDR3 sequence is 17 residues long. The chain carries TRBV5-6 and TRBJ2-5, with 8 positions matching TRBD2. Source: CD4+ or CD8+ T cells sorted from blood, taken in a trial of the OX40 agonist ivuxolimab. This TCR was recovered from an adult with an advanced solid tumor such as melanoma, head and neck, liver or kidney cancer. The CDR3 reads CASSLGSGGVLGETQYF. CDR3 nucleotide sequence: TGTGCCAGCAGCTTGGGAAGCGGGGGCGTCCTAGGGGAGACCCAGTACTTC. Full variable domain (missing parts from reference TRBV5-6 and TRBJ2-5): DAGVTQSPTHLIKTRGQQVTLRCSPKSGHDTVSWYQQALGQGPQFIFQYYEEEERQRGNFPDRFSGHQFPNYSSELNVNALLLGDSALYLCASSLGSGGVLGETQYFGPGTRLLVL.